This TCR beta chain was retrieved from a study of blood T cell repertoires in COVID-19. Whole-study context: PBMCs, B-cell-depleted T cells, or T cells were the source of the cDNA or gDNA that made up the material.

The protocol was immunoSEQ multiplex PCR, while the TCRdb copy is restricted to in-frame clones and leaves out a portion. The sample includes 200,000 to 300,000 clones, 88% seen only once; the top ten take 1% to 1.5%. Participants were aged roughly 18 to 100 years from around 26 US areas. Participants had their cohort set by participant-reported clinical history. Germline V gives CDR1 MNHEY, CDR2 SMNVEV (reference sequence). The CDR3 sequence is 14 residues long. The J segment lost 6 bases and the V segment lost 4 bases, leaving 8 bases of the junction unmatched. The chain joins TRBV27 to TRBJ2-7; 8 nucleotides line up with TRBD1. The sequencing sample was made of PBMCs or T cells enriched from blood (not recorded which). This clonotype was obtained from a woman between 35 and 50 years old with acute COVID-19. CDR3 DNA sequence: TGTGCCAGCAGTTCCTGGGACAGGAACTCCGAGCAGTACTTC. It translates to CASSSWDRNSEQYF.